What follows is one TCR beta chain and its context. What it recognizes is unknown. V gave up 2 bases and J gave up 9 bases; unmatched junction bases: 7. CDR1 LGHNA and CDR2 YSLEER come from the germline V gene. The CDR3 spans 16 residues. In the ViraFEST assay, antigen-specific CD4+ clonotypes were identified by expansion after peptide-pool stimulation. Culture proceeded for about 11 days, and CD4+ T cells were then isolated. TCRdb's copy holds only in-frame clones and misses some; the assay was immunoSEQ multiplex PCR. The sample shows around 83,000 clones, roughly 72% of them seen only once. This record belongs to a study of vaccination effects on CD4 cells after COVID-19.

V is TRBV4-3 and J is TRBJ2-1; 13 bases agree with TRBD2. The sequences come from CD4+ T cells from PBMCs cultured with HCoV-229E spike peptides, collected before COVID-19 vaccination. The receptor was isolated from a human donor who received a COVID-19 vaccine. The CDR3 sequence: CASSQKLAGGSFEQFF. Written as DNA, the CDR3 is TGCGCCAGCAGCCAAAAACTAGCGGGGGGGTCTTTTGAGCAGTTCTTC.